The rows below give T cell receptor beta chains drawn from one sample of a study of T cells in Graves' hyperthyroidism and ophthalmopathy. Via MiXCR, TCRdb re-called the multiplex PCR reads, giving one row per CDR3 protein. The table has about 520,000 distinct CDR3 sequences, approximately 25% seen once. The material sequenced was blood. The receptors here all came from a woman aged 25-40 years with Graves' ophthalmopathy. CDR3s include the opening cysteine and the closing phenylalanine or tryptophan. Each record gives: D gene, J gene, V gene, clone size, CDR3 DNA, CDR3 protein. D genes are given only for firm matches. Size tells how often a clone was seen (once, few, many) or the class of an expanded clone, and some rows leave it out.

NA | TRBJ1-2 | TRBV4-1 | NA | TGCGCCAGCAGCCAAGAGCAGCTGGGGTTGAATGGCTACACCTTC | CASSQEQLGLNGYTF
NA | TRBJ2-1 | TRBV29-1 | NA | TGCAGCGTTGAGAAGAACGGCAATGAGCAGTTCTTC | CSVEKNGNEQFF
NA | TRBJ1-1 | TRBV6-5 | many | TGTGCCAGCAGTTACCTATCCTCGAACACTGAAGCTTTCTTT | CASSYLSSNTEAFF
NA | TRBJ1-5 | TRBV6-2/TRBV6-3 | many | TGTGCCACCGTCCGTAAAAAGCAGCCCCAGCATTTT | CATVRKKQPQHF
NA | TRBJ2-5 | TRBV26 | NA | TGTGCCAGCAGCATCCACCCTCGGACAGGGGGGGAGACCCAGTACTTC | CASSIHPRTGGETQYF
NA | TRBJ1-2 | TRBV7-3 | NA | TGTGCCAGCAGCCCGGATCCAAACTCCGGTGGCTACACCTTC | CASSPDPNSGGYTF
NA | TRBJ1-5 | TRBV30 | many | TGTGCCTGGAGTGTTGGCAGGACCAATCAGCCCCAGCATTTT | CAWSVGRTNQPQHF
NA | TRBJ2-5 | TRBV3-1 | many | TGTGCCAGCAGCCAAGAGTCGGCTTATCAAGAGACCCAGTACTTC | CASSQESAYQETQYF
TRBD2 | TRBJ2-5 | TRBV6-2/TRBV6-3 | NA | TGTGCCAGCAGTTACGCGGGGGGTCATCAAGAGACCCAGTACTTC | CASSYAGGHQETQYF
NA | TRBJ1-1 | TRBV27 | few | TGTGCCAGCAGTTTGTCGTTTGGGCCTAACACTGAAGCTTTCTTT | CASSLSFGPNTEAFF
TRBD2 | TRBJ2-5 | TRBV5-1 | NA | TGCGCCAGCAGCGTGGATGAGCTAGCGGTACCTCTGTCCCAGTACTTC | CASSVDELAVPLSQYF
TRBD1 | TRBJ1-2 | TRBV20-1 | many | TGCAGTGCCTGGATGGACAGGGAGAATAACTATGGCTACACCTTC | CSAWMDRENNYGYTF
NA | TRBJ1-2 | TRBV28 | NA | TGTGCCAGCAGTATACGACAGGTCGGGTATGGCTACACCTTC | CASSIRQVGYGYTF
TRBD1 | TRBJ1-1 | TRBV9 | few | TGTGCCAGCAACCCGACAGGGGACATCATGAACACTGAAGCTTTCTTT | CASNPTGDIMNTEAFF
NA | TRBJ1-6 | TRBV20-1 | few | TGCAGTGCTAGAGATCAGGGGAGGGATTCACCCCTCCACTTT | CSARDQGRDSPLHF
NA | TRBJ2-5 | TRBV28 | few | TGTGCCAGCAGTTCTACAGGGTTCAGGGAGACCCAGTACTTC | CASSSTGFRETQYF
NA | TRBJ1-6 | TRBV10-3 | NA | TGTGCCATCAGTGAAAGGGCTATCCAGGGAGGATCACCCCTCCACTTT | CAISERAIQGGSPLHF
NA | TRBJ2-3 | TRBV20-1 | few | TGCAGTGCTAGAGAGGGTGGAACAGGGCGGACAGATACGCAGTATTTT | CSAREGGTGRTDTQYF
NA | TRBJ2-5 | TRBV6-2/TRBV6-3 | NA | TGTGCCAGCAGTTACGTTTCGGATCGAGAGACCCAGTACTTC | CASSYVSDRETQYF
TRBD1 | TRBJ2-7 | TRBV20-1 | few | TGCAGTGCTACAGAACCGGGACAGGGTGGAGGAAAGCAGTACTTC | CSATEPGQGGGKQYF
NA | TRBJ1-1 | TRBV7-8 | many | TGTGCCAGCAGCTTAGCGCAATTGGGCCGTTACAACACTGAAGCTTTCTTT | CASSLAQLGRYNTEAFF
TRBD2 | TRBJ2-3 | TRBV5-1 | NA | TGCGCCAGCAGCTTTGGGACTAGCGGGTCTTCAGATACGCAGTATTTT | CASSFGTSGSSDTQYF
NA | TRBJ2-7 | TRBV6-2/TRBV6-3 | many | TGTGCCAGCAGTTCTCAGGGGCATTCCTACGAGCAGTACTTC | CASSSQGHSYEQYF
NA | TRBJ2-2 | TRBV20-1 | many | TGCAGTGCTGTTGGACGGTCGAACACCGGGGAGCTGTTTTTT | CSAVGRSNTGELFF
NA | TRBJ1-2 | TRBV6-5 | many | TGTGCCAGCAGTTACTCGTTTGGCACTTCCTACACCTTC | CASSYSFGTSYTF
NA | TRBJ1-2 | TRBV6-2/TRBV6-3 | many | TGTGCCAGCAGTTACGATATTGCCGAACGCTGGCAGAGAAACACCTTC | CASSYDIAERWQRNTF
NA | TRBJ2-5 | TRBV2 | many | TGTGCCAGCATTCCAGGTGGTGGCTGGGAGACCCAGTACTTC | CASIPGGGWETQYF
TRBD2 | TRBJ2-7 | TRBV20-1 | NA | TGCAGTGCCCAAGCAGGACTAGCGGGTTACGAGCAGTACTTC | CSAQAGLAGYEQYF
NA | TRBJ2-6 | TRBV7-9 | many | TGTGCCAGCTCACCACCGGGTGCGGGGGCCAACGTCCTGACTTTC | CASSPPGAGANVLTF
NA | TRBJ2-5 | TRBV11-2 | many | TGTGCCAGCAGCCTACAGGACCAAGAGACCCAGTACTTC | CASSLQDQETQYF
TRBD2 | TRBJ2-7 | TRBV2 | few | TGTGCCAGCGGGACTAGCGGGGCCTACGAGCAGTACTTC | CASGTSGAYEQYF
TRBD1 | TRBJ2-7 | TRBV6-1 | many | TGTGCCAGCAGTCCCCATCGACAGGGGTCTAGGAACGAGCAGTACTTC | CASSPHRQGSRNEQYF